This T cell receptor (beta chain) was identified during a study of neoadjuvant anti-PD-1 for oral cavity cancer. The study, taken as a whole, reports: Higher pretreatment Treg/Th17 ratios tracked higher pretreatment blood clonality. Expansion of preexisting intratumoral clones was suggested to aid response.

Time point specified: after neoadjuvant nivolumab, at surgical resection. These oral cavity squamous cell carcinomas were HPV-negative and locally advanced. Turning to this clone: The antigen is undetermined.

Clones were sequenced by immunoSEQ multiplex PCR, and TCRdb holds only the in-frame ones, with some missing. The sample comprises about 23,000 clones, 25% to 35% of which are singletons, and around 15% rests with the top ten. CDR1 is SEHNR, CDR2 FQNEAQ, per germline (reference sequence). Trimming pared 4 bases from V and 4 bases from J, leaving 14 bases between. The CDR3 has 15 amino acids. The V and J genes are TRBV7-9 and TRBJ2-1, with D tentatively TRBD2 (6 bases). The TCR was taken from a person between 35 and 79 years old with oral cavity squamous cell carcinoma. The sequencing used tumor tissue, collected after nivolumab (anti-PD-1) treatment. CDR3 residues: CASSYETRAYNEQFF. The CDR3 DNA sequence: TGTGCCAGCAGCTATGAGACTAGGGCATACAATGAGCAGTTCTTC.